This T cell receptor beta chain was identified in a study of radiotherapy plus CTLA-4 blockade in lung cancer. About the research overall: Objective response rate was around 20%; disease control rate, around 30%. Study outcomes and limitations: Early shifts in blood T cell clones, with interferon-beta, reportedly predicted response best. TCR clones originating in tumors grew in number in blood after radiotherapy plus ipilimumab.

Germline CDR1 reads SGDLS; CDR2 reads YYNGEE. CDR3 length equals 14 residues. Losses at the gene ends were 0 bases for V and 6 bases for J; bases not matched to a gene: 1. The sample holds a few counts of this clone. No antigen is known for it. Produced via immunoSEQ multiplex PCR; TCRdb's table is partial and in-frame only. The repertoire holds roughly 59,000 clones, with approximately 65% as singletons. The chain combines TRBV9 with TRBJ2-2, with 8 bases identical to TRBD2. This clonotype was sampled from a human donor with non-small cell lung cancer whose response to radiotherapy plus ipilimumab could not be evaluated. Sequences were derived from peripheral blood, sampled from a patient treated with radiotherapy plus ipilimumab. Here the CDR3 reads CASSVALAAGELFF. CDR3 nucleotides: TGTGCCAGCAGCGTAGCACTAGCGGCCGGGGAGCTGTTTTTT.